Given below is one TCR beta chain in context. This clonotype was counted ten times or more. What this receptor recognizes is not known. Per-nucleotide qualities are absent, and no much larger clonotype sits a single base away. The CDR3 runs 15 amino acids, cysteine and phenylalanine included. The entry retains the CDR3 DNA only, 45 bases that are in frame from base 1. V trim: 6 bases; J trim: 2 bases; unmatched bases: 6. The library was made by 5' RACE. For sequencing, an Illumina HiSeq 2500 was employed. The second PCR ran for roughly 7 to 12 cycles and used a J-beta primer mix along with a sample-barcoded 5' primer. A template-switch 5' adaptor carrying 12 random nucleotides introduced a unique molecular identifier onto each TCR beta cDNA molecule. Each sample yielded at least 2.5 million CDR3-containing paired-end reads. First-strand cDNA synthesis was performed from all RNA using the Mint cDNA synthesis kit, with priming by a TRBC-specific oligonucleotide. After uracil-DNA glycosylase treatment, a first 18-cycle PCR used universal primers M1SS and BC2_uni_R on all cDNA. In the authors' own workflow: For normalization, 1 million high-quality reads, each with a distinct molecular identifier, were randomly selected from each sample. Instead of being binned into consensus sequences, reads that shared molecular identifiers were thrown out. MiTCR, run with a Q25 quality threshold and the strictest error-elimination algorithm, handled CDR3 identification, clonotype clustering and error correction. A nonparametric unseen species model using Euler transformation provided a lower-bound estimate of total TCR beta diversity. TCRdb handled the public reads itself, with Q25 trimming in fastp and clone calling in MiXCR, and kept productive beta chains. Identical CDR3 protein sequences are pooled into one entry, listed with their most common genes and DNA. The V and J calls shown here were made by TCRdb, not taken from the authors' results. For this sample there are 1.5 million to 2 million distinct CDR3 sequences; 28% appear just once. The ten largest make up over 7% of the sample.

This record belongs to a study of blood T cells in healthy people across ages (dated by TCRdb to between 2014 and 2017). Regarding the study in general: In model experiments, template switching captured about one uniquely barcoded TCR beta cDNA molecule for every two T cells. To track age-related changes in TCR beta repertoire diversity, the study relied on deep sequencing normalized with unique cDNA molecular identifiers. Donors of different ages were randomly distributed across sequencing lanes to avoid experimental bias. The donors were split into four age groups: young (average around 15 years), middle-aged (roughly 42), aged (over 55) and long-lived (more than 80). Two additional independent replicas of 1 million unique cDNA reads from the same blood draw were analyzed for two donors (one aged 18 to 29 and one aged 80 or older). The paper's findings and limits, for the study overall: Compared with the aged group, the long-lived group had more naive CD4+ T cells, fewer expanded clones and increased TCR diversity, a pattern suggesting age selection. Bulk unsorted PBMC profiling prevented conclusive comparison of naive and antigen-experienced compartments. The CMV infection status of donors was not known, potentially confounding age-related changes in expanded clonotypes. As age increased, observed TCR beta diversity per million T cells dropped in a roughly linear way, and a significant reduction was already evident by age about 40. Total diversity estimates from one million sequenced T cells were considered lower bounds and underestimates. There was a strong correlation between observed TCR beta diversity and the percentage of naive T cells measured by flow cytometry.

The donors were roughly 39 Caucasian individuals from Russia, aged roughly 6 to 100 years, who were systemically healthy. Roughly 11 milliliters of peripheral blood were drawn from each donor into EDTA-treated Vacutainer tubes. Ficoll-Paque density-gradient centrifugation was used to isolate PBMCs, with at least 6.5 million per sample. Total RNA was extracted from PBMCs with Trizol reagent, with at least 5.5 micrograms obtained per sample. The percentages of naive CD45RAhigh/CD27high T cells were determined by flow cytometry on a PBMC aliquot from every donor. The sequenced sample was blood. The origin of this receptor is a woman in her 30s in good health. The chain is made from TRBV12-3 or TRBV12-4 and TRBJ1-5, and 8 bases in between align with TRBD1. CDR3 region: CASSPRGQGNQPQHF. The nucleotide sequence is given as TGTGCCAGCAGCCCCAGGGGGCAGGGCAATCAGCCCCAGCATTTT.